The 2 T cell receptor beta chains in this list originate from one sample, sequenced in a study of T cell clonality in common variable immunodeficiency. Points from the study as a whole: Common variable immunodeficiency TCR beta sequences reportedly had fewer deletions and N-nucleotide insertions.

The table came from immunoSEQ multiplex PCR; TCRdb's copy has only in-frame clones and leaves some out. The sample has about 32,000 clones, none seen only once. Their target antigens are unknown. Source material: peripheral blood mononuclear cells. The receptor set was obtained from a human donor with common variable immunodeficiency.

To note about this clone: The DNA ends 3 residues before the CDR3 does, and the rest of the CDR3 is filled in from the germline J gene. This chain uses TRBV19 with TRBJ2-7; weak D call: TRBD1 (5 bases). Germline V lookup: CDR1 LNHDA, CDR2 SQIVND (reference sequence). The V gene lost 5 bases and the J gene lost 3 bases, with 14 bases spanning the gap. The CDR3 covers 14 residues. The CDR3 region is CASSVRQLDYEQYF. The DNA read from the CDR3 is TGTGCCAGTAGTGTTAGACAGCTGGACTACGAG.

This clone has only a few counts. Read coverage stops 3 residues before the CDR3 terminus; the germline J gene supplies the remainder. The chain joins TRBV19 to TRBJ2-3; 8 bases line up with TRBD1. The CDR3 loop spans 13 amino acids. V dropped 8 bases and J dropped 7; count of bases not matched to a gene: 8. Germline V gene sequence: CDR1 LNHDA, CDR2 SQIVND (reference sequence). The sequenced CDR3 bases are TGTGCCAGTGGCTCAGGGGGCCGGAATACG. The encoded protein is CASGSGGRNT. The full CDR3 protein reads CASGSGGRNTQYF.